The present T cell receptor (beta chain) was sequenced within a study of intratumoral heterogeneity in liver cancer. With respect to the entire study: Across the full approximately 15-patient cohort, most patients were male and a median age of around 64 years was recorded. RNA-seq, DNA sequencing, TCR-seq and SNP array data from multiple regions of hepatocellular carcinoma specimens were combined in the study to investigate intratumor heterogeneity. Of the approximately 68 multiregional samples collected from approximately 15 HCC patients in the overall cohort, 45 to 55 were tumoral regions and around 20 were adjacent nontumoral regions.

Germline trimming: 5 bases from V, 7 bases from J; junction bases outside gene matches: 1. The CDR3 contains 11 residues, cysteine and phenylalanine counted. CDR3 DNA is the only sequence kept; it has 33 bases, read in frame from the first base. From a lookup of the germline V gene (reference sequence), CDR1 and CDR2 are SEHNR and FQNEAQ. Here is what the overall study found, with its caveats: The authors acknowledged a relatively low patient number and under-sampled tumor-infiltrating lymphocyte representation as limitations.

Every patient had early-stage hepatocellular carcinoma and received no therapy prior to surgical resection. No macroscopic evidence of necrosis or hemorrhage was present in the sampled areas. Multiple regions from a couple of patients were subjected to TCR sequencing (ImmunoSeq). Each frozen resection tissue sample was taken at least 1 cm away from every other sample. Samples labelled N came from nontumoral liver tissue adjacent to the tumor. Genomic DNA was extracted from bulk tissue using the DNeasy blood and tissue kit. TCR beta chain CDR3 regions were sequenced from genomic DNA using the immunoSEQ assay. Primers annealing to V and J segments amplified rearranged VDJ segments. The authors' analysis ran thus. The ImmunoSeq Analyzer software was used to calculate clonality and richness metrics. Clones with differential abundance between regions were identified with Fisher's exact test combined with a beta-binomial method for additional stringency. In TCRdb, the immuneACCESS table is reduced to in-frame sequences with V and J assigned. These tables do not hold every clone; where another copy was compared, an unresolved V gene accounts for under half, and the others remain unexplained. V, J and clone size derive from that table, while D and trimming were established from the DNA sequence. This sample comprises tens of thousands of clones, around 75% of them detected only once. Of the sample, roughly 15% falls within the top ten clones.

With respect to this clone: This clone's antigen is unknown. It has no much larger one-base neighbor in the sample; base qualities were not kept.

In this chain, TRBV7-9 is recombined with TRBJ1-1; TRBD1 agrees with 7 junctional bases. The sample in question was tumor-adjacent normal tissue, obtained before any cancer treatment. The origin of this receptor is a woman in her seventies with hepatocellular carcinoma. The DNA sequence is TGTGCCAGCAGCCGGGACAGTGAAGCTTTCTTT. Its coded protein is CASSRDSEAFF.